Shown below are 25 T cell receptor beta chains from a single sample sequenced in a study of blood T cell repertoires in COVID-19. The table came from immunoSEQ multiplex PCR; TCRdb's copy has only in-frame clones and leaves some out. This sample yields about 250,000 clones, of which about 85% are seen a single time; about 6.2% belongs to the top ten. The specimen was PBMCs or T cells enriched from blood (not recorded which). The receptors originated from a woman aged 50 to 60 who had been exposed to COVID-19.

The chain has TRBV10-1 and TRBJ2-7, with D possibly being TRBD1 (6 bases). CDR3 length: 12 residues. Per germline, CDR1 WNHNN and CDR2 SYGVQD (reference sequence). V lost 6 bases and J 4 bases, leaving 10 bases between the germline ends. CDR3 sequence: CASSGQLYEQYF. CDR3 DNA: TGCGCCAGCAGCGGACAGCTATACGAGCAGTACTTC.

This clone was detected a few times. The chain joins TRBV19 to TRBJ1-5; 8 nucleotides line up with TRBD1. This CDR3 comprises 13 residues. V dropped 8 bases and J dropped 4; count of bases not matched to a gene: 4. Germline values: CDR1 LNHDA, CDR2 SQIVND (reference sequence). The CDR3 region has the DNA TGTGCCAGTCGGGACAGGCTTAATCAGCCCCAGCATTTT. The encoded protein is CASRDRLNQPQHF.

The V gene is TRBV27, the J gene TRBJ1-5; weak D call: TRBD1 (6 bases). Between the trimmed V and J ends, which lost 5 bases and 2 bases, there was a span of 19 bases. Germline CDR1 is MNHEY and CDR2 is SMNVEV (reference sequence). This CDR3 has 17 residues. CDR3 sequence: CASSETPTGIGNQPQHF. Written as DNA, the CDR3 is TGTGCCAGCAGTGAAACGCCCACAGGGATAGGCAATCAGCCCCAGCATTTT.

This clone appeared a few times. The chain employs TRBV11-3 and TRBJ2-7, with TRBD2 matching over 7 bases. The trim removed 7 bases at V and 3 bases at J, leaving 9 bases unmatched. Looked up from germline, CDR1 is SGHNT and CDR2 is YENEEA. The CDR3 runs to 14 residues. The CDR3: CASIPLRGDYEQYF. The CDR3 nucleotides are TGTGCCAGCATCCCACTCCGGGGGGACTACGAGCAGTACTTC.

V and J are TRBV7-2 and TRBJ1-6; D remains ambiguous. The CDR3 covers 15 residues. Germline-derived CDR1 and CDR2 are SGHTA and FQGNSA. Trimming shortened V by 0 bases and J by 4 bases, and 7 bases separated the two germline ends. The CDR3 reads CASSLAQKYNSPLHF. The CDR3 nucleotides are TGTGCCAGCAGCTTAGCGCAGAAATATAATTCACCCCTCCACTTT.

This clone showed up just once. The gene calls are TRBV7-8 and TRBJ2-1; 11 bases fit TRBD2. Germline CDR1 reads SGHVS; CDR2 reads FQNEAQ. V lost 5 bases to trimming and J lost 8 bases; unmatched junction nucleotides: 5. This CDR3 region has 14 residues. CDR3 amino acids: CASSLSGGADEQFF. In DNA, the CDR3 is TGTGCCAGCAGCCTTAGCGGGGGGGCAGATGAGCAGTTCTTC.

The V gene is TRBV19, the J gene TRBJ2-3; TRBD2 agrees at 7 bases. CDR1 is LNHDA and CDR2 is SQIVND in the germline V gene (reference sequence). This CDR3 comprises 14 residues. After removal of 5 bases from V and 1 base from J, the junction contained 3 bases not matched to a gene. CDR3 DNA sequence: TGTGCCAGTAGTTGGAGCGGGGGCACAGATACGCAGTATTTT. Translating gives CASSWSGGTDTQYF.

In DNA form, the CDR3 reads TGTGCCTGGAGTAAAACAGCCTACGAGCAGTACTTC. Protein product: CAWSKTAYEQYF. The chain is built from TRBV30 and TRBJ2-7; D unresolved. Trimming shortened V by 2 bases and J by 2 bases, and 7 bases separated the two germline ends. The germline V gene has CDR1 GTSNPN and CDR2 SVGIG (reference sequence). The CDR3 has 12 amino acids.

CDR3 sequence reads: CASSPIRTGVLEAFF. The CDR3 region has the DNA TGTGCCAGTAGTCCAATTCGGACAGGAGTATTAGAAGCTTTCTTT. The V and J genes are TRBV19 and TRBJ1-1; 7 bases are shared with TRBD1. From germline, CDR1 is LNHDA and CDR2 SQIVND (reference sequence). The J segment lost 8 bases and the V segment lost 5 bases, leaving 14 bases of the junction unmatched. The CDR3 extends over 15 amino acids.

CDR3 nucleotide sequence: TGCGCCAGCAACGGAGGGGAGATGACGAGTGAAAAACTGTTTTTT. It specifies CASNGGEMTSEKLFF. The V gene is TRBV4-1, the J gene TRBJ1-4; D might be TRBD1 (5 bases). The CDR3 runs 15 residues. V dropped 7 bases and J dropped 7 bases, with 19 bases sitting between them. Germline lookup yields CDR1 MGHRA and CDR2 YSYEKL.

This clone occurred once. This chain connects TRBV30 to TRBJ2-7; D is unresolved. The CDR3 is made up of 13 amino acids. The germline V gene encodes CDR1 GTSNPN and CDR2 SVGIG (reference sequence). The V and J ends lost 0 bases and 10 bases respectively, with 16 bases between them. The CDR3 region is CAWSVSGHREQYF. The CDR3 nucleotides are TGTGCCTGGAGTGTGAGTGGGCACCGCGAACAGTACTTC.

This rearrangement joins TRBV27 to TRBJ2-3, with 8 bases matching TRBD2. Germline lookup yields CDR1 MNHEY and CDR2 SMNVEV (reference sequence). The CDR3 is 16 residues long. V lost 4 bases and J lost 0; bases outside the gene matches: 6. The CDR3 spells CASSYSGGASTDTQYF. In DNA form, the CDR3 reads TGTGCCAGCAGTTACTCGGGGGGGGCGAGCACAGATACGCAGTATTTT.

The chain links TRBV10-3 to TRBJ2-1; TRBD2 matches 9 bases. The CDR3 covers 14 residues. The V gene's germline CDR1 is ENHRY and CDR2 SYGVKD. The junction had 6 bases not matched to a gene; V was cut back by 5 bases and J by 7 bases. The CDR3 protein is CAISPGLARNEQFF. The DNA of the CDR3 is TGTGCCATCAGTCCGGGACTAGCCCGAAATGAGCAGTTCTTC.

The chain has TRBV10-3 and TRBJ1-1, with 8 bases lining up with TRBD1. The trim removed 11 bases at V and 1 base at J, leaving 12 bases unmatched. Germline CDR1 ENHRY, CDR2 SYGVKD. The CDR3 spans 15 residues. Written as DNA, the CDR3 is TGTGCCCACTCCCCGACAGGGGTTAGGAACACTGAAGCTTTCTTT. Translation: CAHSPTGVRNTEAFF.

This chain uses TRBV9 with TRBJ1-2; D gene uncertain. The CDR3 contains 15 residues. Trimming pared 0 bases from V and 5 bases from J, leaving 14 bases between. Looked up from germline, CDR1 is SGDLS and CDR2 is YYNGEE. The CDR3 DNA sequence: TGTGCCAGCAGCGTAGCCGGGTCACCTTTTTATGGCTACACCTTC. It encodes CASSVAGSPFYGYTF.

The chain uses TRBV7-6 and TRBJ1-2; unclear D gene. Germline V CDR1 and CDR2: SGHVS, FNYEAQ. V dropped 1 base and J dropped 4 bases, with 13 bases sitting between them. This CDR3 is 15 amino acids long. CDR3: CASSLEGTGGYGYTF. The CDR3 DNA sequence: TGTGCCAGCAGCTTAGAGGGAACCGGAGGCTATGGCTACACCTTC.

In DNA, the CDR3 is TGTGCCAGCACTAGCGGGGGCCGTAGCACAGATACGCAGTATTTT. It codes for CASTSGGRSTDTQYF. The chain joins TRBV2 to TRBJ2-3; 10 bases line up with TRBD2. V was pared by 7 bases and J by 0 bases, with 4 bases of the junction left unmatched. CDR1 SNHLY and CDR2 FYNNEI come from the germline V gene. This CDR3 comprises 15 residues.

The J gene is TRBJ1-1, the V gene TRBV5-1; D remains ambiguous. The V end was cut by 3 bases, the J end by 7 bases, with 10 bases between. The germline V gene encodes CDR1 SGHRS and CDR2 YFSETQ. There are 12 residues in the CDR3. DNA for the CDR3: TGCGCCAGCAGCTCGGAGGGTATTGAAGCTTTCTTT. Translated, it gives CASSSEGIEAFF.

The chain links TRBV5-6 to TRBJ1-4; D is perhaps TRBD1 (5 bases). V lost 4 bases to trimming and J lost 5 bases, with 21 bases between them. Germline-derived CDR1 and CDR2 are SGHDT and YYEEEE. The CDR3 is made up of 17 amino acids. The CDR3: CASSPFGSGGENEKLFF. The CDR3 DNA reads as TGTGCCAGCAGCCCATTTGGGTCCGGGGGAGAAAATGAAAAACTGTTTTTT.

This rearrangement joins TRBV12-3 or TRBV12-4 to TRBJ1-1, with a tentative D call TRBD1 (6 bases). The V end lost 10 bases, the J end lost 5 bases, and 14 bases lay between the germline ends. The CDR3 has 12 residues. The CDR3 nucleotides are TGTGCCATCACAGGGTATGTTACTGAAGCTTTCTTT. Translation gives CAITGYVTEAFF.

On this clone itself: An end of the junction differs from the germline gene, which may be a read error. The chain couples TRBV10-3 to TRBJ1-5; 10 bases map to TRBD1. The length of the CDR3 is 17 residues. Germline CDR1 is ENHRY and CDR2 is SYGVKD. CDR3 region: CASSGGPRDRGRQPQHF. In DNA form, the CDR3 reads TGTGCCAGCAGTGGGGGCCCCCGGGACAGGGGCCGTCAGCCCCAGCATTTT.

The chain joins TRBV12-3 or TRBV12-4 to TRBJ2-7; unclear D gene. V lost 2 bases to trimming and J lost 4 bases, with 6 bases between them. CDR3 length equals 12 residues. The CDR3 DNA is TGTGCCAGCAGTTTATTTCCGTACGAGCAGTACTTC. Protein: CASSLFPYEQYF.

The chain combines TRBV29-1 with TRBJ1-2, with TRBD1 matching over 7 bases. The CDR3 runs to 13 residues. The germline V gene encodes CDR1 SQVTM and CDR2 ANQGSEA. Trimming removed 3 bases from V and 5 bases from J; junction bases left unmatched: 6. CDR3 DNA: TGCAGCGTTGAGTCGGACAGGAGATATGGCTACACCTTC. It yields the protein CSVESDRRYGYTF.

The rearrangement links TRBV3-1 (or the pseudogene TRBV3-2) to TRBJ2-7; TRBD1 agrees at 9 bases. CDR1 and CDR2 (germline): LGHDT, YNNKEL (reference sequence). Trimming cost V 1 base and J 8 bases; bases outside gene matches: 3. This CDR3 has 13 amino acids. CDR3 bases: TGTGCCAGCAGCCAAGGACAGGGGGTTAAGCAGTACTTC. Its translation: CASSQGQGVKQYF.

The rearrangement joins TRBV5-1 to TRBJ1-2, with TRBD1 matching over 11 bases. The CDR3 is 14 amino acids. V lost 4 bases and J lost 8; bases outside the gene matches: 7. Per germline, CDR1 SGHRS and CDR2 YFSETQ. The CDR3 sequence: CASSRPGQGGGYTF. The CDR3 coding sequence is TGCGCCAGCAGCCGACCGGGACAGGGGGGCGGCTACACCTTC.